This entry features one T cell receptor (beta chain) sequence. Its cognate antigen is unknown. This sample stems from a study of T cell responses to AZD1222 COVID-19 vaccine. Study in general: Researchers grouped second doses given at about 4 or about 12 weeks into one pool.

Measured with immunoSEQ multiplex PCR; TCRdb has only the in-frame clones, and not every one. This sample has around 160,000 clones; around 91% occur once, and the top ten carry around 5.5%. Trimming removed 6 bases from V and 7 bases from J, with 15 bases in between. CDR3 length equals 13 residues. General study points: Samples come after the peak T cell response, not at day 14. Donors skewed white British and female; clonal diversity was possibly underestimated.

The material sequenced was peripheral blood, taken on day 0 of AZD1222 vaccination. The chain couples TRBV12-3 or TRBV12-4 to TRBJ2-5, with a weak D call TRBD1 (5 bases). The clonotype was recovered from an adult in good health. CDR3 DNA: TGTGCCAGCAGCCCACAGAGCCAGGGGACCCAGTACTTC. This translates into CASSPQSQGTQYF.